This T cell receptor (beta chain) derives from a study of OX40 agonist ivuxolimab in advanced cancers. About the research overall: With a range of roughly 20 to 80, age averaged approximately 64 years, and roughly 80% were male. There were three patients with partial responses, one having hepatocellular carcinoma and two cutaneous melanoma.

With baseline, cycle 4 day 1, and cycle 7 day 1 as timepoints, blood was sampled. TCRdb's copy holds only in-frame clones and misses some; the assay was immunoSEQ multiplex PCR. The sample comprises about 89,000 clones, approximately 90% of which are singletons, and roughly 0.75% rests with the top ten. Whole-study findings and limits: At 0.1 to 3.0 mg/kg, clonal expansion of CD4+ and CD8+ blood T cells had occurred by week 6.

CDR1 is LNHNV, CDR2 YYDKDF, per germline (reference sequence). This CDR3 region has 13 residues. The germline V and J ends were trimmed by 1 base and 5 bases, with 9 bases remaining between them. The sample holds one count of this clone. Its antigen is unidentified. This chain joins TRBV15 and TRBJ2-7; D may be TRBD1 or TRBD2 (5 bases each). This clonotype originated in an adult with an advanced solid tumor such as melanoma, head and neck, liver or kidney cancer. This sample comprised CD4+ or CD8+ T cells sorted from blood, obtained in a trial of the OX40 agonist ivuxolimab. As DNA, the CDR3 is TGTGCCACCAGCAGAGTTGAGGGGAACGAGCAGTACTTC. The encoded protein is CATSRVEGNEQYF.